This TCR beta chain was sequenced for a study of response to subunit inactivated influenza vaccine. Trimming removed 6 bases from V and 0 bases from J; junction bases left unmatched: 8. This CDR3 contains 17 residues. In germline, CDR1 is MNHEY, CDR2 SVGEGT. MiXCR, run by TCRdb on the RT-PCR reads, gives a single entry per CDR3 protein. The top ten clones hold about 10% of a sample with about 620,000 distinct CDR3 sequences, approximately 12% of them seen once. This sequence joins TRBV6-2 or TRBV6-3 and TRBJ2-1; 10 positions match TRBD2. The sequence was collected from a man between 50 and 59 years old who received an inactivated influenza vaccine. Material: PBMCs from blood, obtained on the day of vaccination. In DNA, the CDR3 is TGTGCCAGCAGACCCTCTAGCGGGGGTTACTCCTACAATGAGCAGTTCTTC. It encodes CASRPSSGGYSYNEQFF.